The rows below give T cell receptor beta chains drawn from one sample of a study of blood T cell repertoires in COVID-19. TCRdb keeps only in-frame clones here, not all; method: immunoSEQ multiplex PCR. The sample yields 230,000 or so clones, about 90% seen once. Sequencing used peripheral blood. Receptors were obtained from a woman aged 55-69 years with COVID-19, enrolled during active disease. CDR3s include the opening cysteine and the closing phenylalanine or tryptophan. D genes are given only for firm matches. Size is stated for part of the rows, as once, few or many counts, or as a class when the clone is expanded.

J gene | D gene | V gene | clone size | CDR3 protein | CDR3 DNA
TRBJ1-2 | . | TRBV6-5 | . | CASGKGAHYGYTF | TGTGCCAGCGGAAAAGGGGCACACTATGGCTACACCTTC
TRBJ1-5 | TRBD1 | TRBV5-8 | . | CASSLLRGRAEQPQHF | TGTGCCAGCAGCTTGTTAAGGGGGCGAGCTGAACAGCCCCAGCATTTT
TRBJ1-2 | . | TRBV19 | . | CATQSRDGGNYGYTF | TGTGCCACTCAATCTAGGGACGGAGGGAACTATGGCTACACCTTC
TRBJ2-7 | . | TRBV4-1 | . | CASSQVAGRWGEQYF | TGCGCCAGCAGCCAAGTCGCGGGGAGGTGGGGAGAGCAGTACTTC
TRBJ1-3 | . | TRBV7-3 | . | CASSLSGSSGNTIYF | TGTGCCAGCAGCTTATCCGGGAGCTCTGGAAACACCATATATTTT
TRBJ2-5 | TRBD2 | TRBV5-4 | . | CASSLRGDGETQYF | TGTGCCAGCAGCTTGCGGGGGGATGGAGAGACCCAGTACTTC
TRBJ1-6 | . | TRBV19 | . | CASSMVLATNNSPLHF | TGTGCCAGTAGTATGGTGTTAGCTACCAATAATTCACCCCTCCACTTT
TRBJ2-1 | TRBD2 | TRBV7-2 | . | CASSSTSTSGRLGGQFF | TGTGCCAGCAGCTCGACATCGACTAGCGGGCGGCTAGGGGGGCAGTTCTTC
TRBJ2-3 | TRBD1 | TRBV9 | . | CASSVSGTGGSDTQYF | TGTGCCAGCAGCGTTTCCGGGACAGGGGGATCAGATACGCAGTATTTT
TRBJ1-5 | . | TRBV6-6 | . | CASSYGMNQPQHF | TGTGCCAGCAGTTACGGCATGAATCAGCCCCAGCATTTT
TRBJ2-7 | . | TRBV7-9 | . | CASSLGFTGLLGEQYF | TGTGCCAGCAGCTTAGGATTTACAGGGTTATTAGGCGAGCAGTACTTC
TRBJ2-1 | . | TRBV19 | . | CASRQGFEQFF | TGTGCCAGTAGGCAGGGATTTGAGCAGTTCTTC
TRBJ1-6 | TRBD1 | TRBV3-1/TRBV3-2 | . | CASSQDQGVDSPLHF | TGTGCCAGCAGCCAAGATCAGGGGGTGGATTCACCCCTCCACTTT
TRBJ2-1 | TRBD1 | TRBV5-4 | once | CASSSDRVGEQFF | TGTGCCAGCAGCTCGGACAGGGTAGGTGAGCAGTTCTTC
TRBJ1-1 | . | TRBV6-5 | . | CASQGFTEAFF | TGTGCCTCACAGGGTTTCACTGAAGCTTTCTTT
TRBJ1-2 | TRBD1 | TRBV6-5 | . | CASSYAGTGPYGYTF | TGTGCCAGCAGTTACGCCGGGACAGGACCCTATGGCTACACCTTC
TRBJ1-4 | . | TRBV7-2 | . | CASSLRGRLPNEKLFF | TGTGCCAGCAGCTTAAGGGGCCGTTTGCCTAATGAAAAACTGTTTTTT
TRBJ1-3 | . | TRBV2 | . | CASSVRGGTGNTIYF | TGTGCCAGCAGTGTTCGGGGAGGAACTGGAAACACCATATATTTT
TRBJ1-1 | . | TRBV3-1/TRBV3-2 | . | CASSQGPTWGSEAFF | TGTGCCAGCAGCCAAGGCCCCACATGGGGCTCTGAAGCTTTCTTT
TRBJ2-2 | . | TRBV2 | . | CASRRQSGHTGELFF | TGTGCCAGCAGACGACAGAGTGGGCACACCGGGGAGCTGTTTTTT
TRBJ1-1 | . | TRBV10-3 | . | CAISGGRMNTEAFF | TGTGCCATCAGTGGAGGCCGGATGAACACTGAAGCTTTCTTT
TRBJ1-5 | . | TRBV6-6 | . | CASSPGGGFSNQPQHF | TGTGCCAGTTCCCCCGGGGGAGGGTTTAGCAATCAGCCCCAGCATTTT
TRBJ2-1 | TRBD2 | TRBV6-2/TRBV6-3 | . | CASSYLAGGPGYNEQFF | TGTGCCAGCAGTTACTTAGCGGGGGGGCCGGGCTACAATGAGCAGTTCTTC
TRBJ2-7 | TRBD2 | TRBV7-9 | . | CASSSNPPLAGGSEQYF | TGTGCCAGCAGCTCCAACCCCCCCCTAGCCGGGGGGAGCGAGCAGTACTTC
TRBJ1-5 | TRBD1 | TRBV7-2 | . | CASSTRTGGHQPQHF | TGTGCCAGCAGCACCCGGACAGGGGGTCACCAGCCCCAGCATTTT
TRBJ1-2 | TRBD1 | TRBV7-8 | . | CASSKRDSNYGYTF | TGTGCCAGCAGCAAACGGGACAGTAACTATGGCTACACCTTC
TRBJ2-1 | . | TRBV3-1/TRBV3-2 | . | CASSLHGERGYNEQFF | TGTGCCAGCAGCCTCCACGGTGAAAGAGGCTACAATGAGCAGTTCTTC
TRBJ1-5 | . | TRBV6-2/TRBV6-3 | few | CASSYSSIGSQPQHF | TGTGCCAGCAGTTACTCGAGTATAGGGAGTCAGCCCCAGCATTTT
TRBJ1-6 | . | TRBV5-1 | . | CASSLVGSSYNSPLHF | TGCGCCAGCAGCTTGGTCGGGAGCTCCTATAATTCACCCCTCCACTTT
TRBJ1-3 | . | TRBV15 | . | CATSRDGSSGNTIYF | TGTGCCACCAGCAGAGATGGCAGCTCTGGAAACACCATATATTTT
TRBJ1-2 | TRBD1 | TRBV12-3/TRBV12-4 | . | CASSRGQGYGYTF | TGTGCCAGCAGTCGTGGACAGGGTTATGGCTACACCTTC
TRBJ2-7 | TRBD1 | TRBV6-5 | . | CASMITGGEKYF | TGTGCCAGCATGATTACAGGGGGAGAAAAGTACTTC
TRBJ1-2 | TRBD1 | TRBV2 | . | CASGTGAGYTF | TGTGCCAGCGGCACAGGGGCTGGCTACACCTTC
TRBJ2-1 | . | TRBV12-5 | . | CASAPGGPSYNEQFF | TGTGCTAGTGCACCCGGAGGGCCCTCCTACAATGAGCAGTTCTTC
TRBJ1-4 | . | TRBV7-9 | . | CASSQPRGGNEKLFF | TGTGCCAGCAGTCAACCGAGGGGGGGTAATGAAAAACTGTTTTTT
TRBJ2-7 | . | TRBV3-1/TRBV3-2 | . | CASSPTGDSYEQYF | TGTGCCAGCAGTCCGACAGGAGACTCCTACGAGCAGTACTTC
TRBJ2-7 | . | TRBV5-6 | . | CASSLVSNEQYF | TGTGCCAGCAGCTTGGTAAGCAACGAGCAGTACTTC
TRBJ1-1 | TRBD1 | TRBV6-6 | . | CASSYPGTGRYTEAFF | TGTGCCAGCAGTTACCCGGGGACAGGGAGATACACTGAAGCTTTCTTT
TRBJ1-5 | . | TRBV6-6 | . | CASNMDINQPQHF | TGTGCCAGCAATATGGACATCAATCAGCCCCAGCATTTT
TRBJ2-5 | . | TRBV6-5 | . | CASSYSRGLGETQYF | TGTGCCAGCAGTTACTCGAGAGGGCTAGGAGAGACCCAGTACTTC
TRBJ2-6 | . | TRBV7-3 | . | CASSLSPRGTGANVLTF | TGTGCCAGCAGCTTATCTCCCAGGGGTACTGGGGCCAACGTCCTGACTTTC
TRBJ2-3 | . | TRBV11-1 | . | CASSLLGSVDTQYF | TGTGCCAGCAGCTTACTGGGCTCCGTGGATACGCAGTATTTT
TRBJ1-3 | . | TRBV6-1 | . | CASSDSGLAGGNTIYF | TGTGCCAGCAGTGATTCAGGATTAGCGGGGGGAAACACCATATATTTT